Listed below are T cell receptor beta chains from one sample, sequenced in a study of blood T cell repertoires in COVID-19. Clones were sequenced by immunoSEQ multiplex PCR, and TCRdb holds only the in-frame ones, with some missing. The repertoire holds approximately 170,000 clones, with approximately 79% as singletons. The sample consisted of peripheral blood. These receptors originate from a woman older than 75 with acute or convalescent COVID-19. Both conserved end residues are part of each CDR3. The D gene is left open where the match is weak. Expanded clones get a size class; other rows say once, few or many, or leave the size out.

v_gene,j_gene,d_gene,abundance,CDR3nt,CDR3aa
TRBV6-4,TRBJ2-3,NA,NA,TGTGCCAGCAGTGTCGAGATCTCAGATACGCAGTATTTT,CASSVEISDTQYF
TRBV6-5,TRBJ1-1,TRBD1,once,TGTGCCAGCAGTTACGGGGGAACAGGGGCGGACACTGAAGCTTTCTTT,CASSYGGTGADTEAFF
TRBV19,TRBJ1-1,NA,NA,TGTGCCAGTAAGGTCGAGGGATCAATGAACACTGAAGCTTTCTTT,CASKVEGSMNTEAFF
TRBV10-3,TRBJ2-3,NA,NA,TGTGCCATCAGTGGATTCAGTAACACAGATACGCAGTATTTT,CAISGFSNTDTQYF
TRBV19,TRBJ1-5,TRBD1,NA,TGTGCCAGTAGTCTTCAGGGGGGCAATCAGCCCCAGCATTTT,CASSLQGGNQPQHF
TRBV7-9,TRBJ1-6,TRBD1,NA,TGTGCCAGCAGCTCCAGGGACAGCTATAATTCACCCCTCCACTTT,CASSSRDSYNSPLHF
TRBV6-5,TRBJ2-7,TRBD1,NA,TGTGCCAGCAGTTATTCGGGACAGGGGCCACCCTACGAGCAGTACTTC,CASSYSGQGPPYEQYF
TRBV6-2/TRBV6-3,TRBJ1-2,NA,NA,TGTGCCAGCAGTTCACAGGTTGTTCGTGTGTTTGGCTACACCTTC,CASSSQVVRVFGYTF
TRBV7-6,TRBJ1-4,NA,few,TGTGCCAGCAGCTGGGGGGGCCCAACTAATGAAAAACTGTTTTTT,CASSWGGPTNEKLFF
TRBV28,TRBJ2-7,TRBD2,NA,TGTGCCAGCAGTGCGGGACTAGCGGGAGGGTACGAGCAGTACTTC,CASSAGLAGGYEQYF
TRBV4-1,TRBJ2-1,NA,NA,TGCGCCAGCAGCCAAGAGCCCACAGCGGACTCCTACAATGAGCAGTTCTTC,CASSQEPTADSYNEQFF
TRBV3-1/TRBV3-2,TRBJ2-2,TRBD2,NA,TGTGCCAGCAGCCAAGTGGCGGGAGGGCCTAACACCGGGGAGCTGTTTTTT,CASSQVAGGPNTGELFF
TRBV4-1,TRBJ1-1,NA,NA,TGCGCCAGCAGCATTTCAGGTGCGAACACTGAAGCTTTCTTT,CASSISGANTEAFF
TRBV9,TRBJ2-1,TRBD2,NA,TGTGCCAGCAGCCTAGGAGCGGGAGATGGGGAGCAGTTCTTC,CASSLGAGDGEQFF
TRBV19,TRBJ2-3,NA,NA,TGTGCCAGTAGTATGCAGGGCGATGGAGATACGCAGTATTTT,CASSMQGDGDTQYF
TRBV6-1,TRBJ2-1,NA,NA,TGTGCCAGCAGTGAGGACAGAAACTCCTACAATGAGCAGTTCTTC,CASSEDRNSYNEQFF
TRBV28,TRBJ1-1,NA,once,TGTGCCAGCAGTTTAGTAACGGGGGGCGCAGGGAAAGCTTTCTTT,CASSLVTGGAGKAFF
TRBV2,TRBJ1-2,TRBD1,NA,TGTGCCAGCTTAACGGGACAGGGGAACTATGGCTACACCTTC,CASLTGQGNYGYTF
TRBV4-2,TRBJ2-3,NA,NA,TGTGCCAGCAGCCAAGATTTAACAGATACGCAGTATTTT,CASSQDLTDTQYF
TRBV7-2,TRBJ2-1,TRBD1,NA,TGTGCCAGCAGCTTAACCCGGGACAGGGGTTTCAATGAGCAGTTCTTC,CASSLTRDRGFNEQFF
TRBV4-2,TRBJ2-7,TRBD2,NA,TGTGCCAGCAGCACACGACTAGCGGACGGCTACGAGCAGTACTTC,CASSTRLADGYEQYF
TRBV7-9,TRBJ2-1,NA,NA,TGTGCCAGCAGCTTAGCGTCACAGGGAATTTACAATGAGCAGTTCTTC,CASSLASQGIYNEQFF
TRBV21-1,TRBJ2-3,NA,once,TGTGCCAGCAGCACCCGGACTAGCGGGAGGAATACGCAGTATTTT,CASSTRTSGRNTQYF
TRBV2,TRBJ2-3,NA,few,TGTGCCAGCAGCGCCCTAGCAGACACAGATACGCAGTATTTT,CASSALADTDTQYF
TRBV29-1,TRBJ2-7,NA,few,TGCAGCGTCTTCCGGGACACAAGCTCCTACGAGCAGTACTTC,CSVFRDTSSYEQYF
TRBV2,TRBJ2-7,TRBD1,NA,TGTGCCAGCTCTCTGGGACAGGGAGTCCACGAGCAGTACTTC,CASSLGQGVHEQYF
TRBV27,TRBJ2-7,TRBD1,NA,TGTGCCACCTCCGGGACAGCTGACTACGAGCAGTACTTC,CATSGTADYEQYF
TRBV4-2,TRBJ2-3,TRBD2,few,TGTGCCAGCAGCCAACTAGCGGGGGGGAGAGATACGCAGTATTTT,CASSQLAGGRDTQYF
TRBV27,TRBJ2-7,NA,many,TGTGCCAGCCCTCTCGAGCAGTACTTC,CASPLEQYF
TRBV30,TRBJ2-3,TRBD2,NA,TGTGCCTGGAATCGAGCGGGAAGCACAGATACGCAGTATTTT,CAWNRAGSTDTQYF
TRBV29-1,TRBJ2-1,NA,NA,TGCAGCGTTGAAGATGTGGGTCGGGGTGAGCAGTTCTTC,CSVEDVGRGEQFF
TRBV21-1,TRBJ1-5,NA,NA,TGTGCCAGCCCCAAAGGTGGGGACAGAAGCAATCAGCCCCAGCATTTT,CASPKGGDRSNQPQHF
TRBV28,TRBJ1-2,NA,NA,TGTGCCGTCGGGAGAGACTACAGATATGGCTACACCTTC,CAVGRDYRYGYTF
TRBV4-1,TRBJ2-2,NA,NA,TGCGCCAGCAGCCAAGCCCCCGGGGTTACCGGGGAGCTGTTTTTT,CASSQAPGVTGELFF
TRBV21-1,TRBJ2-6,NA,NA,TGTGCCAGCAGCGAAGGCTACTCTGGGGCCAACGTCCTGACTTTC,CASSEGYSGANVLTF
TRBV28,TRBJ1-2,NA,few,TGTGCCAGCAGTTTGAGGGGGACCTATGGCTACACCTTC,CASSLRGTYGYTF
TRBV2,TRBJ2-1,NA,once,TGTGCCAGCAGTGAATTAACCGTAGATGAGCAGTTCTTC,CASSELTVDEQFF
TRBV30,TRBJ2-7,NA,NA,TGTGCCTGGAGAAGGTGGCTAGACTACGAGCAGTACTTC,CAWRRWLDYEQYF
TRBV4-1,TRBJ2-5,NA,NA,TGCGCCAGCAGCCAAGATGCGAGTCGGGAGACCCAGTACTTC,CASSQDASRETQYF
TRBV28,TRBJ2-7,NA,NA,TGTGCCAGCAGTTTAATCGGGGACGAGCAGTACTTC,CASSLIGDEQYF
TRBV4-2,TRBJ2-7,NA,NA,TGTGCCAGCAGCCAAGGCGGGACCCCAACCTACGAGCAGTACTTC,CASSQGGTPTYEQYF
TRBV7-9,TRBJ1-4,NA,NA,TGTGCCGGTGAACAGGGTTACGGGGAAAAACTGTTTTTT,CAGEQGYGEKLFF